The rows below give T cell receptor beta chains drawn from one sample of a study of Ad26.COV2.S vaccination and SARS-CoV-2 variants. The data were produced by immunoSEQ multiplex PCR, yet TCRdb's version contains in-frame clones alone and is incomplete. The table lists about 460,000 clones, 89% of them singletons. The sample here was peripheral blood, taken in a trial of Ad26.COV2.S vaccine versus placebo. These receptors were collected from a person between 18 and 60 years old who received the Ad26.COV2.S COVID-19 vaccine or a placebo. Each CDR3 is given with its conserved first and last residue. A D gene is named only where the DNA matches it firmly. Not all rows give a size; the values are once, few, many and, for expanded clones, a class.

once,TRBD2,TRBV6-5,TRBJ2-5,TGTGCCAGCAGAAGACTAGCGGGGGTTCAAGAGACCCAGTACTTC,CASRRLAGVQETQYF
-,-,TRBV27,TRBJ2-7,TGTGCCAGCAGAGGGCCTAGCTACGAGCAGTACTTC,CASRGPSYEQYF
-,-,TRBV7-6,TRBJ1-6,TGTGCCAGCAGCCTAGGGTCGACGAGCTCCTATAATTCACCCCTCCACTTT,CASSLGSTSSYNSPLHF
once,-,TRBV5-4,TRBJ2-2,TGTGCCAGCAGCCGAATGAGGGGCAGTGACACCGGGGAGCTGTTTTTT,CASSRMRGSDTGELFF
-,-,TRBV14,TRBJ2-7,TGTGCCAGCAGCCAAGGCGACTTAAACTACGAGCAGTACTTC,CASSQGDLNYEQYF
-,TRBD1,TRBV19,TRBJ2-3,TGTGCCAGTAGAGGGGGCTTAGATACGCAGTATTTT,CASRGGLDTQYF
-,-,TRBV5-4,TRBJ2-2,TGTGCCAGCAGCTTGAGGGGGAACACCGGGGAGCTGTTTTTT,CASSLRGNTGELFF
-,TRBD1,TRBV7-2,TRBJ2-7,TGTGCCAGCAGCTTAGCCGCGGGACAGGGAGTCTACGAGCAGTACTTC,CASSLAAGQGVYEQYF
-,-,TRBV7-9,TRBJ1-1,TGTGCCAGCAGCTTGAAAAGGGCAACCCGAGGGACTGAAGCTTTCTTT,CASSLKRATRGTEAFF
-,-,TRBV9,TRBJ2-3,TGTGCCAGCAGCGGGCGAGGAGGGCTCGTGGCCATCACAGATACGCAGTATTTT,CASSGRGGLVAITDTQYF
-,-,TRBV3-1/TRBV3-2,TRBJ1-4,TGTGCCAGCAGCCAAGAATCAAGAGGTAATGAAAAACTGTTTTTT,CASSQESRGNEKLFF
few,TRBD1,TRBV19,TRBJ1-1,TGTGCCAGTAGTATGGGGACAGGGAAACCCATGAACACTGAAGCTTTCTTT,CASSMGTGKPMNTEAFF
-,-,TRBV2,TRBJ1-2,TGTGCCAGCAGAGTTCAGGGCCCAGCGAGAGGCTACACCTTC,CASRVQGPARGYTF
-,-,TRBV28,TRBJ1-3,TGTGCCAGCAGTTTTACCGGCACCATATATTTT,CASSFTGTIYF
-,TRBD1,TRBV7-8,TRBJ1-5,TGTGCCAGCAGCGCGAGCACCGGGACAGGGAAACTTTATAGCAATCAGCCCCAGCATTTT,CASSASTGTGKLYSNQPQHF
once,TRBD1,TRBV4-1,TRBJ1-2,TGCGCCAGCAGCCCTACCAACCGACAGGGTTTTGGCTACACCTTC,CASSPTNRQGFGYTF
once,-,TRBV5-4,TRBJ2-2,TGTGCCTCGAGAGGGGCTAGCACCGGGGAGCTGTTTTTT,CASRGASTGELFF
-,TRBD2,TRBV6-5,TRBJ2-1,TGTGCCACCGAGGTGACTAGCGGGTACTACAATGAGCAGTTCTTC,CATEVTSGYYNEQFF
-,-,TRBV28,TRBJ1-2,TGTGCCACAAGTGGGGGGTTTGGCTACACCTTC,CATSGGFGYTF
-,TRBD2,TRBV15,TRBJ2-1,TGTGCCACCAGCACCGGGACTAGCGGGAGTTTTAATGAGCAGTTCTTC,CATSTGTSGSFNEQFF
-,TRBD1,TRBV28,TRBJ2-5,TGTGCCAGCAGTTTGGGACAGGGAGAAGAGACCCAGTACTTC,CASSLGQGEETQYF
-,-,TRBV12-3/TRBV12-4,TRBJ2-2,TGTGCCAGCAGTTACCGGTGGGGGGTGCTGTTTTTT,CASSYRWGVLFF
-,-,TRBV28,TRBJ1-5,TGTGCCAGCAGTTTAGAGGGCAGTCAGCCCCAGCATTTT,CASSLEGSQPQHF
-,TRBD2,TRBV30,TRBJ2-3,TGTGCCTGGAGTGTCCGGGGGAGGGCCGGAGGCACGCAGTATTTT,CAWSVRGRAGGTQYF
-,-,TRBV18,TRBJ1-2,TGTGCCAGCTCACCACCGGGCAGGGTCTATGGCTACACCTTC,CASSPPGRVYGYTF
-,-,TRBV27,TRBJ1-1,TGTGCCAGCAGCCCCCCCAGTGGGTCCCCTGAAGCTTTCTTT,CASSPPSGSPEAFF
-,-,TRBV27,TRBJ1-2,TGTGCCAGCAGTTTATCGGATCCTCGGAGCGGTGGCTACACCTTC,CASSLSDPRSGGYTF
-,TRBD1,TRBV19,TRBJ2-1,TGTGCCAGCCTGCCGAGACAGGGGTTTCTCGGTGAGCAGTTCTTC,CASLPRQGFLGEQFF
-,-,TRBV29-1,TRBJ1-2,TGCAGCGTTCATACCCTAGGGAACGTTAACTATGGCTACACCTTC,CSVHTLGNVNYGYTF
-,-,TRBV5-5,TRBJ2-3,TGTGCCAGCAGCTATGGAAGCACAGATACGCAGTATTTT,CASSYGSTDTQYF
few,-,TRBV6-7,TRBJ2-7,TGTGCCAGCAGTGGGCTGAGGGGGTACGAGCAGTACTTC,CASSGLRGYEQYF
-,-,TRBV11-2,TRBJ2-2,TGTGCCAGCAGCACGACTGGGACCGGGGAGCTGTTTTTT,CASSTTGTGELFF
-,-,TRBV6-2/TRBV6-3,TRBJ2-5,TGTGCCAGCAGTTACGACGTCCCGCCAAGCCAGTACTTC,CASSYDVPPSQYF
-,-,TRBV16,TRBJ2-3,TGTGCCAGCAGCCAATCCAGTTTCACAGATACGCAGTATTTT,CASSQSSFTDTQYF
once,-,TRBV19,TRBJ1-4,TGTGCCAGTAGTTGGCGTGGGGGGTCAACTAATGAAAAACTGTTTTTT,CASSWRGGSTNEKLFF
once,TRBD1,TRBV7-3,TRBJ2-1,TGTGCCAGCAGCCCCTTGGGGGACAGGGCCAATGAGCAGTTCTTC,CASSPLGDRANEQFF
-,-,TRBV14,TRBJ1-1,TGTGCCAGCAGCCAAGATTTGACGGGGGCAGGCACTGAAGCTTTCTTT,CASSQDLTGAGTEAFF
-,TRBD2,TRBV27,TRBJ2-1,TGTGCCAGCAGCTCCGCTAGCGGGAGTTGGTCCTACAATGAGCAGTTCTTC,CASSSASGSWSYNEQFF
-,TRBD1,TRBV18,TRBJ1-2,TGTGCCAGCTCATCAGGGACAGGGGACTATGGCTACACCTTC,CASSSGTGDYGYTF
-,TRBD1,TRBV29-1,TRBJ1-2,TGCAGCGGAGGGACAGACTATCGCTATGGCTACACCTTC,CSGGTDYRYGYTF
-,TRBD1,TRBV28,TRBJ1-6,TGTGCCAGCATTTACGGGACAGGGAATTCACCCCTCCACTTT,CASIYGTGNSPLHF
-,-,TRBV25-1,TRBJ1-1,TGTGCCAGCAGCACGGGCACTGAAGCTTTCTTT,CASSTGTEAFF
-,-,TRBV28,TRBJ2-7,TGTGCCAGCAGCCCACCCGGTTACGAGCAGTACTTC,CASSPPGYEQYF
-,-,TRBV12-3/TRBV12-4,TRBJ2-3,TGTGCCAGCAGTTTAGCGGGGGATACGCAGTATTTT,CASSLAGDTQYF
-,-,TRBV6-1,TRBJ1-1,TGTGCCAGCAGTGAGTGGGTGGCACGGCGGGACACTGAAGCTTTCTTT,CASSEWVARRDTEAFF
few,-,TRBV3-1/TRBV3-2,TRBJ1-6,TGTGCCAGCAGCCAAGAATGGGACCTAAATTCACCCCTCCACTTT,CASSQEWDLNSPLHF
-,TRBD2,TRBV6-5,TRBJ2-1,TGTGCCAGCAGAACGACTAGCGGGCCATACAATGAGCAGTTCTTC,CASRTTSGPYNEQFF
-,-,TRBV12-3/TRBV12-4,TRBJ2-1,TGTGCCAGCAGTCCAGGGAACCGGGGGCAGTTCTTC,CASSPGNRGQFF
-,-,TRBV5-1,TRBJ1-4,TGCGCCAGCAGCTTGGGACACGCCGGGACTAATGAAAAACTGTTTTTT,CASSLGHAGTNEKLFF
-,TRBD1,TRBV30,TRBJ1-1,TGTGCCTGGAGTACGGGACAGGGTCATCCGAACACTGAAGCTTTCTTT,CAWSTGQGHPNTEAFF
-,-,TRBV9,TRBJ2-2,TGTGCCAGCAGCGTAGGATGGACAGCGAACACCGGGGAGCTGTTTTTT,CASSVGWTANTGELFF
-,TRBD1,TRBV6-2/TRBV6-3,TRBJ2-7,TGTGCCAGCAGTTTAAAACTGGGACAGAGCTCCTACGAGCAGTACTTC,CASSLKLGQSSYEQYF
-,TRBD1,TRBV19,TRBJ2-4,TGTGCCAGTAGACAGGGGTCTATGCTAGCCAAAAACATTCAGTACTTC,CASRQGSMLAKNIQYF
-,-,TRBV11-2,TRBJ2-3,TGTGCCAGCAGCCCTAGCTTTTGGGGGCAAATCACAGATACGCAGTATTTT,CASSPSFWGQITDTQYF
few,TRBD2,TRBV7-3,TRBJ2-1,TGTGCCAGCAGCTTCCTAGCGGGAGGTGGTAATGAGCAGTTCTTC,CASSFLAGGGNEQFF
once,TRBD2,TRBV28,TRBJ2-5,TGTGCCAGCAGTCTAGCGGGTGAGGGGGAGACCCAGTACTTC,CASSLAGEGETQYF
-,TRBD1,TRBV5-6,TRBJ1-1,TGTGCCAGCAGCTCATTATTCGGGACAGGGAACACTGAAGCTTTCTTT,CASSSLFGTGNTEAFF